The 5 T cell receptor beta chains below all came from one sample that was sequenced in a study of cytomegalovirus exposure and HLA in healthy donors. PCR used 60 Vbeta primers and 13 Jbeta primers. Produced via immunoSEQ multiplex PCR; TCRdb's table is partial and in-frame only. The sample consists of 160,000 or so clones, roughly 80% of them appearing once. The sample was PBMCs. The receptors derive from a male donor in good health and CMV-seronegative.

In this sample, this clone turned up once. This sequence joins TRBV2 and TRBJ2-7; TRBD1 agrees at 9 bases. Germline CDR1 reads SNHLY; CDR2 reads FYNNEI. Trimming took 4 bases from V and 0 from J; bases not matched to a gene: 4. CDR3 length equals 15 residues. In DNA form, the CDR3 reads TGTGCCAGCAGTGGGGACAGGGTGACCTCCTACGAGCAGTACTTC. Translating gives CASSGDRVTSYEQYF.

V and J are TRBV11-2 and TRBJ1-1; perhaps TRBD1 as D (5 bases). Trimming pared 5 bases from V and 4 bases from J, leaving 17 bases between. The CDR3 has 15 amino acids. From germline, CDR1 is SGHAT and CDR2 FQNNGV. CDR3 DNA: TGTGCCAGCAGCCAATTAGGGGTCCGAGGCACTGAAGCTTTCTTT. This codes for CASSQLGVRGTEAFF.

CDR3 sequence reads: CASSPLALGELFF. CDR3 nucleotide sequence: TGTGCCAGCTCACCACTAGCGCTCGGGGAGCTGTTTTTT. J is TRBJ2-2 and V is TRBV18, with D perhaps matching TRBD2 (5 bases). The CDR3 runs to 13 residues. V was pared by 1 base and J by 7 bases, with 7 bases between. Germline V CDR1 and CDR2: KGHSH, LQKENI.

V gene TRBV2 combines with J gene TRBJ2-1, with 9 bases lining up with TRBD1. In germline, CDR1 is SNHLY, CDR2 FYNNEI. The V and J ends lost 6 bases and 3 bases, in that order; junction bases with no gene match: 3. The length of the CDR3 is 14 residues. The CDR3 sequence is CASRPGQGYNEQFF. The DNA for the CDR3 is TGTGCCAGCAGACCGGGACAGGGCTACAATGAGCAGTTCTTC.

V and J are TRBV4-1 and TRBJ2-1; 13 nucleotides line up with TRBD2. Germline CDR1 reads MGHRA; CDR2 reads YSYEKL. The CDR3 covers 16 residues. V trimming: 2 bases; J trimming: 7 bases; junction bases outside the gene matches: 5. CDR3 residues: CASSQFGLAGANEQFF. The CDR3 region has the DNA TGCGCCAGCAGCCAATTTGGACTAGCGGGGGCAAATGAGCAGTTCTTC.